These T cell receptor beta chains were read from a single sample in a study of T-cell memory formation after mild COVID-19. Each CDR3 protein gets one entry after TCRdb re-called the 5' RACE reads with MiXCR. This table holds 430,000 or so distinct CDR3 sequences, around a quarter found once. The specimen was PBMCs or a T cell subset sorted from them (not recorded which). The receptors were gathered from an adult woman who had mild COVID-19 (a few samples of this study predate the infection). Cell type and time point are not known. Each CDR3 is given with its conserved first and last residue. Each record gives: D gene, V gene, clone size, J gene, CDR3 protein, CDR3 DNA. The D gene is left open where the match is weak. Some rows have no size entry. The others give once, few or many, or a class for an expanded clone.

NA	TRBV7-2	few	TRBJ2-5	CASSRTEQGVETQYF	TGTGCCAGCAGCCGAACGGAACAGGGAGTGGAGACCCAGTACTTC
NA	TRBV20-1	few	TRBJ2-5	CSARGQRTSLETQYF	TGCAGTGCAAGAGGGCAGCGGACCTCCCTAGAGACCCAGTACTTC
TRBD1	TRBV18	NA	TRBJ2-1	CASSAGTGDNEQFF	TGTGCCAGCTCTGCCGGGACAGGGGACAATGAGCAGTTCTTC
NA	TRBV6-1	NA	TRBJ2-5	CASTRDLQETQYF	TGTGCCAGCACCCGAGACTTGCAAGAGACCCAGTACTTC
NA	TRBV12-3/TRBV12-4	NA	TRBJ1-5	CASLRGDGNQPQHF	TGTGCCAGCCTTAGGGGGGATGGCAATCAGCCCCAGCATTTT
TRBD2	TRBV11-2	NA	TRBJ2-7	CASSLDLAGGAKRYEQYF	TGTGCCAGCAGCTTAGACTTAGCGGGGGGAGCGAAGAGGTACGAGCAGTACTTC
NA	TRBV11-1	few	TRBJ1-1	CASSLQGHYTEAFF	TGTGCCAGCAGCTTGCAGGGACACTACACTGAAGCTTTCTTT
TRBD2	TRBV29-1	few	TRBJ2-1	CSVEDPLMSREGPLDNEQFF	TGCAGCGTTGAAGATCCACTAATGTCGAGGGAGGGACCTCTAGACAATGAGCAGTTCTTC
NA	TRBV5-5	few	TRBJ1-3	CASSSLTGNTIYF	TGTGCCAGCAGCTCATTGACTGGAAACACCATATATTTT
NA	TRBV2	NA	TRBJ2-5	CASSEARETQYF	TGTGCCAGCAGTGAAGCGCGAGAGACCCAGTACTTC
TRBD2	TRBV20-1	few	TRBJ2-5	CSARGEREGMETQYF	TGCAGTGCTAGAGGGGAGCGGGAGGGGATGGAGACCCAGTACTTC
TRBD1	TRBV12-3/TRBV12-4	NA	TRBJ1-5	CASSRGGNQPQHF	TGTGCCAGCAGCAGGGGGGGGAACCAGCCCCAGCATTTT
NA	TRBV7-6	NA	TRBJ1-1	CASSQITGLNTEAFF	TGTGCCAGCAGCCAGATTACAGGTCTGAACACTGAAGCTTTCTTT
NA	TRBV24-1	NA	TRBJ2-5	CATSVAGEETQYF	TGTGCCACCAGTGTCGCAGGGGAAGAGACCCAGTACTTC